Detailed here is one T cell receptor beta chain. These data belong to a study of blood T cell repertoires in COVID-19. Looking at the study overall: The United States, Italy and Spain were the sources of the acute and convalescent COVID-19 samples. In each case, the material was cDNA or gDNA derived from T cells, B-cell-depleted T cells, or PBMCs.

The CDR3 is 13 residues long. Germline CDR1 MDHEN, CDR2 SYDVKM. The ends lost 5 bases at V and 5 bases at J; junction bases unmatched: 4. Per the original methods: Reference gene primer amplification gave estimated nucleated cell counts. Data came from immunoSEQ multiplex PCR; TCRdb stores just in-frame clones and leaves some out. V and J calls and clone size come straight from that table; D and trimming were deduced from the DNA. The table lists more than 200,000 clones, roughly 85% of them singletons, with 3% in the top ten. The TCR comes from a man aged 18-30 years with active or convalescent COVID-19. The chain has TRBV28 and TRBJ2-5; 8 bases are a match to TRBD1. Sequencing was performed on peripheral blood. The CDR3 region is CASSQGALETQYF. CDR3 coding DNA: TGTGCCAGCAGTCAGGGGGCTCTGGAGACCCAGTACTTC. The entire variable domain, with the rest obtained from reference TRBV28 and TRBJ2-5, is as follows: DVKVTQSSRYLVKRTGEKVFLECVQDMDHENMFWYRQDPGLGLRLIYFSYDVKMKEKGDIPEGYSVSREKKERFSLILESASTNQTSMYLCASSQGALETQYFGPGTRLLVL.